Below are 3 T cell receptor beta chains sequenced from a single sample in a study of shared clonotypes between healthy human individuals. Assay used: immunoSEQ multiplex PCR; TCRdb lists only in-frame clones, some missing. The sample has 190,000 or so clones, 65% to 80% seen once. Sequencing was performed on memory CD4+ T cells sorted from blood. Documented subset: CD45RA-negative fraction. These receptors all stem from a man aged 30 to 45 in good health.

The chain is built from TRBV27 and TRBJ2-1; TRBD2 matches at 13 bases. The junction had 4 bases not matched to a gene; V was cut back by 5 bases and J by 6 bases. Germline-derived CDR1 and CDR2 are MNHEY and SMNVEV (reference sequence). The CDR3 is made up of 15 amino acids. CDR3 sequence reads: CASSERLAGGNEQFF. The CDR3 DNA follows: TGTGCCAGCAGTGAAAGACTAGCGGGAGGCAATGAGCAGTTCTTC.

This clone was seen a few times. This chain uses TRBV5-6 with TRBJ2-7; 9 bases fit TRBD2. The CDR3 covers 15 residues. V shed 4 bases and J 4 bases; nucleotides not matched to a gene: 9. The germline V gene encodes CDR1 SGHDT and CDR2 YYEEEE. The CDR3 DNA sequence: TGTGCCAGCAGCCCCTATCGAGCGGGAGGTTACGAGCAGTACTTC. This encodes CASSPYRAGGYEQYF.

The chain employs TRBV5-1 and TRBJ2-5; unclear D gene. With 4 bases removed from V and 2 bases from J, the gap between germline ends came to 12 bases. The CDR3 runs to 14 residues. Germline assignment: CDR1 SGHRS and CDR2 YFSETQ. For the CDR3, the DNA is TGCGCCAGCAGCCACCCCGACGGACAAGAGACCCAGTACTTC. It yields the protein CASSHPDGQETQYF. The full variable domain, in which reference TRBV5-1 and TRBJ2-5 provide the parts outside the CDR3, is KAGVTQTPRYLIKTRGQQVTLSCSPISGHRSVSWYQQTPGQGLQFLFEYFSETQRNKGNFPGRFSGRQFSNSRSEMNVSTLELGDSALYLCASSHPDGQETQYFGPGTRLLVL.